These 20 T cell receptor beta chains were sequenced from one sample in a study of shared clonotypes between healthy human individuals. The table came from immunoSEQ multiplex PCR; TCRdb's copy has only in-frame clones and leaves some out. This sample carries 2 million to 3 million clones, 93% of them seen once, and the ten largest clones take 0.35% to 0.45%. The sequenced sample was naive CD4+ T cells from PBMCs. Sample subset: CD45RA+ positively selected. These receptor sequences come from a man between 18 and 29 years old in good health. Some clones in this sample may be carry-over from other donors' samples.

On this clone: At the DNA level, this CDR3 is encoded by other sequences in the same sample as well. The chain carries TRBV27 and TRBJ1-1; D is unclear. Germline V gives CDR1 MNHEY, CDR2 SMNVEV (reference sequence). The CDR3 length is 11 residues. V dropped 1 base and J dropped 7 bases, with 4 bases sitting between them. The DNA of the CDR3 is TGTGCCAGCAGTTTATACGGTGAAGCTTTCTTT. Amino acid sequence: CASSLYGEAFF.

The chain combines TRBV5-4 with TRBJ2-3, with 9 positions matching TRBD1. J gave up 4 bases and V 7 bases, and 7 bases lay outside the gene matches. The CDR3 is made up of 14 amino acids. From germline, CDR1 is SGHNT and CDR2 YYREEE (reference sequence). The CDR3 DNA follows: TGTGCCAGCGGAAACAGGGGGCGGGCAGATACGCAGTATTTT. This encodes CASGNRGRADTQYF.

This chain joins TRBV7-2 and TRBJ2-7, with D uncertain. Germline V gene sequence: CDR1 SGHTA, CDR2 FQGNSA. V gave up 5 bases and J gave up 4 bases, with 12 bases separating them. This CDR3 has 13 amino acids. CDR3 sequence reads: CASSKRAGYEQYF. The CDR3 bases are TGTGCCAGCAGCAAAAGAGCCGGATACGAGCAGTACTTC.

The CDR3 DNA reads as TGTGCCAGCAGCCCAGACAGACCCAGCTCTGGGGCCAACGTCCTGACTTTC. Protein product: CASSPDRPSSGANVLTF. The V gene is TRBV7-2, the J gene TRBJ2-6; a weak D match, TRBD1 (5 bases). This CDR3 has 17 residues. Germline V gene data show CDR1 as SGHTA and CDR2 as FQGNSA. The V and J ends lost 5 bases and 0 bases respectively, with 14 bases between them.

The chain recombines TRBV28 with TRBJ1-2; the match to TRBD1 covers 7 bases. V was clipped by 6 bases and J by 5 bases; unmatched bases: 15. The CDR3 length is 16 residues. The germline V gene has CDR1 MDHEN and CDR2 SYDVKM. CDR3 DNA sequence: TGTGCCAGCAGCAGTTTAAACGACAGGGAAATTTATGGCTACACCTTC. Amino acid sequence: CASSSLNDREIYGYTF.

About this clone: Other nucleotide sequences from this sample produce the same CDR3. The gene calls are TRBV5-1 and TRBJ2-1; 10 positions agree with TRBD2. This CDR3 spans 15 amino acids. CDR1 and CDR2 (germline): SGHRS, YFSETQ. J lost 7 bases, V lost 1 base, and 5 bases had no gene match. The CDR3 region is CASSLSLAGANEQFF. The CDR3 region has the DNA TGCGCCAGCAGCTTGTCCCTAGCGGGAGCGAATGAGCAGTTCTTC.

The CDR3 spells CTSSQVRGYGETQYF. In DNA, the CDR3 is TGCACCAGCAGCCAAGTTAGGGGCTACGGGGAGACCCAGTACTTC. The chain employs TRBV1 and TRBJ2-5; TRBD1 reflects the table's D call only, with no check against the DNA. TRBV1 is classified as a pseudogene. The CDR3 runs to 15 residues.

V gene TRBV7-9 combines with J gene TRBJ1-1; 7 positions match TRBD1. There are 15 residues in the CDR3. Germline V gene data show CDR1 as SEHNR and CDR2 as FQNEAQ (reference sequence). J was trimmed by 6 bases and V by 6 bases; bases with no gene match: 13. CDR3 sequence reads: CASSLERQGEAEAFF. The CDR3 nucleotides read TGTGCCAGCAGTCTAGAGAGGCAGGGGGAAGCTGAAGCTTTCTTT.

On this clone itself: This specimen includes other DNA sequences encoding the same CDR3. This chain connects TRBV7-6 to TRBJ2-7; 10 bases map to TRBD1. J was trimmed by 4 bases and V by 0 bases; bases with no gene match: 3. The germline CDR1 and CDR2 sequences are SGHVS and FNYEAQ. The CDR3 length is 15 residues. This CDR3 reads CASSLAGQGTYEQYF. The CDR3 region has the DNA TGTGCCAGCAGCTTAGCGGGACAGGGGACGTACGAGCAGTACTTC.

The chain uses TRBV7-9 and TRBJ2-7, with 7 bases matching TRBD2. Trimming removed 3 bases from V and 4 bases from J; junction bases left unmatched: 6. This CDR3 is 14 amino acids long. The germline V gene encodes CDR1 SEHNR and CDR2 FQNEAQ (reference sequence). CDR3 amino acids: CASSFFGRYYEQYF. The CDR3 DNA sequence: TGTGCCAGCAGCTTCTTCGGGAGGTATTACGAGCAGTACTTC.

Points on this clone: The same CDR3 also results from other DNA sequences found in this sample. The DNA for the CDR3 is TGTGCCAGTAGTATCCGGGACGTTGACTATGGCTACACCTTC. As protein: CASSIRDVDYGYTF. V is TRBV19 and J is TRBJ1-2; possibly TRBD1 for D (5 bases). The V end was cut by 3 bases, the J end by 3 bases, with 11 bases between. This CDR3 has 14 amino acids. Germline CDR1 reads LNHDA; CDR2 reads SQIVND (reference sequence).

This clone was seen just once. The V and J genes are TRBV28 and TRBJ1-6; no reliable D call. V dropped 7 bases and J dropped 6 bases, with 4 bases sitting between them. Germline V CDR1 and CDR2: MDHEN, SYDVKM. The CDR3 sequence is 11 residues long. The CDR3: CASTGNSPLHF. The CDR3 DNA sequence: TGTGCCAGCACGGGTAATTCACCCCTCCACTTT.

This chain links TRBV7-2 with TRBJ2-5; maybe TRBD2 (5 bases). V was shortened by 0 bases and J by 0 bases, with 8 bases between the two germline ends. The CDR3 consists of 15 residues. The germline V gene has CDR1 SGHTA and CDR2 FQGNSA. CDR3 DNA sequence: TGTGCCAGCAGCTTAGCCGGAGGCTACCAAGAGACCCAGTACTTC. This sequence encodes CASSLAGGYQETQYF.

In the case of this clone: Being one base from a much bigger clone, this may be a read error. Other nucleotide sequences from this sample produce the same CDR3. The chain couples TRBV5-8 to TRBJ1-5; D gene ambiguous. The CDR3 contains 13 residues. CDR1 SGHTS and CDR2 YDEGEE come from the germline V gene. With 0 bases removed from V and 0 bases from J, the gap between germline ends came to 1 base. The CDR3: CASSLDSNQPQHF. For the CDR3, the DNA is TGTGCCAGCAGCTTGGATAGCAATCAGCCCCAGCATTTT.

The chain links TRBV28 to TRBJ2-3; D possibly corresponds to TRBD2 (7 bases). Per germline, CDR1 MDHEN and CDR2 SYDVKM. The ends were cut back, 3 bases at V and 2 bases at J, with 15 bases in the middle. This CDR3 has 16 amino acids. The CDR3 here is CASSLGASGYTDTQYF. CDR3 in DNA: TGTGCCAGCAGTTTGGGGGCTAGCGGATACACAGATACGCAGTATTTT.

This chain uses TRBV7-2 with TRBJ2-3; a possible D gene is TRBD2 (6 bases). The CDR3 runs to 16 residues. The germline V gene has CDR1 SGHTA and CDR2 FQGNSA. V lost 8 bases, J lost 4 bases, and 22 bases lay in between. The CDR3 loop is CASRRGGSGPSDTQYF. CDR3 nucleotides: TGTGCCAGCCGTAGAGGTGGTAGCGGACCGTCAGATACGCAGTATTTT.

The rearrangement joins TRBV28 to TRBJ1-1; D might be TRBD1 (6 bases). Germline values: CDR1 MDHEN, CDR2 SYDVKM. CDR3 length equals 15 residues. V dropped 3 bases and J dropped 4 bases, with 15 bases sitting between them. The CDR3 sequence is CASSLSGAITTEAFF. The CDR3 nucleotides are TGTGCCAGCAGTTTGTCAGGGGCCATAACCACTGAAGCTTTCTTT.

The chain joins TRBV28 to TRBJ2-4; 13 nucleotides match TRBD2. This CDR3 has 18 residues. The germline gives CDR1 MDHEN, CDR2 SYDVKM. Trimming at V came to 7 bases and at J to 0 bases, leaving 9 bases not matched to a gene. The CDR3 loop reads CASTGLAGAPLAKNIQYF. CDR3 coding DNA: TGTGCCAGCACAGGACTAGCGGGAGCCCCGCTAGCCAAAAACATTCAGTACTTC.

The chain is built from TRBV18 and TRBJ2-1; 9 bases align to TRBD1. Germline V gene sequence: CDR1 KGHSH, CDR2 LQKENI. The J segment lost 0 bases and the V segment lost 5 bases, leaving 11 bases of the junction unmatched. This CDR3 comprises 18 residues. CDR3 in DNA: TGTGCCAGCTCAGCGACCGCGACAGGGGGGAGCTCCTACAATGAGCAGTTCTTC. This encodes CASSATATGGSSYNEQFF. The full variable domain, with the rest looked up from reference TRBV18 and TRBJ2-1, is NAGVMQNPRHLVRRRGQEARLRCSPMKGHSHVYWYRQLPEEGLKFMVYLQKENIIDESGMPKERFSAEFPKEGPSILRIQQVVRGDSAAYFCASSATATGGSSYNEQFFGPGTRLTVL.

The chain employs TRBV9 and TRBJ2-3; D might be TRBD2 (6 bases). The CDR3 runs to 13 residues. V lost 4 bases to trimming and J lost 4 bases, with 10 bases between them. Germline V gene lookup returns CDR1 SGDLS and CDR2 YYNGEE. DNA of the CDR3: TGTGCCAGCAGCTCCAGCGGGTCAGATACGCAGTATTTT. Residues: CASSSSGSDTQYF.